A selection of T cell receptor beta chains follows, all from one sample in a study of tumor-infiltrating lymphocytes in localized non-small cell lung cancer. The method was immunoSEQ multiplex PCR; TCRdb's version includes in-frame clones alone and lacks a portion of them. The table shows around 8,000 clones, with 50% to 75% occurring only once. The specimen sequenced was uninvolved lung tissue not adjacent to the tumor. These receptors all come from a human donor with non-small cell lung cancer. Both conserved end residues are part of each CDR3. A D gene is named only where the DNA matches it firmly. Part of the rows lack a size; the others show once, few, many or a class for expanded clones.

abundance: few; v_gene: TRBV4-1; d_gene: TRBD1; j_gene: TRBJ1-5; CDR3nt: TGCGCCAGCAGCCAAGACTTGACAGGGCGCAATCAGCCCCAGCATTTT; CDR3aa: CASSQDLTGRNQPQHF
abundance: -; v_gene: TRBV30; d_gene: -; j_gene: TRBJ1-2; CDR3nt: TGTGCCTGGAGTGTTGGGATTACTAACTATGGCTACACCTTC; CDR3aa: CAWSVGITNYGYTF
abundance: -; v_gene: TRBV6-1; d_gene: -; j_gene: TRBJ1-2; CDR3nt: TGTGCCAGCAGTCCGACTTTCCTACATGGCTACACCTTC; CDR3aa: CASSPTFLHGYTF
abundance: -; v_gene: TRBV7-2; d_gene: TRBD1; j_gene: TRBJ1-2; CDR3nt: TGTGCCAGCAGCGTCGGGACAGCTAGGGGCTACACCTTC; CDR3aa: CASSVGTARGYTF
abundance: few; v_gene: TRBV11-2; d_gene: -; j_gene: TRBJ1-1; CDR3nt: TGTGCCAGCAGCTTAGTTCGTGTCAACACTGAAGCTTTCTTT; CDR3aa: CASSLVRVNTEAFF
abundance: -; v_gene: TRBV29-1; d_gene: TRBD1; j_gene: TRBJ2-1; CDR3nt: TGCAGCGTTGAAGATCGAGGGGACAGGACCTGGGGGCAGTTCTTC; CDR3aa: CSVEDRGDRTWGQFF
abundance: -; v_gene: TRBV4-1; d_gene: TRBD1; j_gene: TRBJ1-1; CDR3nt: TGCGCCAGCAGCAACAGGGGTAACACTGAAGCTTTCTTT; CDR3aa: CASSNRGNTEAFF
abundance: -; v_gene: TRBV20-1; d_gene: -; j_gene: TRBJ1-4; CDR3nt: TGCAGTGCTAGAGAGAGGGAAAAACTGTTTTTT; CDR3aa: CSAREREKLFF
abundance: -; v_gene: TRBV30; d_gene: TRBD1; j_gene: TRBJ1-4; CDR3nt: TGTGCCTACGACAGGGGCGGTGAAAAACTGTTTTTT; CDR3aa: CAYDRGGEKLFF
abundance: -; v_gene: TRBV10-3; d_gene: -; j_gene: TRBJ2-3; CDR3nt: TGTGCCATCAGTGAACGGGGCAGGGGGGCAGATACGCAGTATTTT; CDR3aa: CAISERGRGADTQYF
abundance: -; v_gene: TRBV6-5; d_gene: -; j_gene: TRBJ1-2; CDR3nt: TGTGCCAGCAGCCCGGACAGAGTTTCATGGGGCTACACCTTC; CDR3aa: CASSPDRVSWGYTF
abundance: -; v_gene: TRBV29-1; d_gene: -; j_gene: TRBJ2-2; CDR3nt: TGCAGCGTTGCCCGAGCCGGGGAGCTGTTTTTT; CDR3aa: CSVARAGELFF
abundance: -; v_gene: TRBV4-1; d_gene: -; j_gene: TRBJ1-2; CDR3nt: TGCGCCAGCAGCCAATCCACGGAGGTGTACTATGGCTACACCTTC; CDR3aa: CASSQSTEVYYGYTF
abundance: medium-sized; v_gene: TRBV27; d_gene: TRBD2; j_gene: TRBJ2-7; CDR3nt: TGTGCCACTCGGGGGGGCGCCTACGAGCAGTACTTC; CDR3aa: CATRGGAYEQYF
abundance: -; v_gene: TRBV11-2; d_gene: -; j_gene: TRBJ1-2; CDR3nt: TGTGCCAGCAGCTTAGCACCTTACCATGGCTACACCTTC; CDR3aa: CASSLAPYHGYTF
abundance: -; v_gene: TRBV27; d_gene: -; j_gene: TRBJ2-3; CDR3nt: TGTGCCAGCAGTTCCCTAGTGGGAATTGCACCAGATACGCAGTATTTT; CDR3aa: CASSSLVGIAPDTQYF
abundance: -; v_gene: TRBV19; d_gene: -; j_gene: TRBJ1-5; CDR3nt: TGTGCCAGTAGTAGGACGGGCGCGGTTCAGCCCCAGCATTTT; CDR3aa: CASSRTGAVQPQHF
abundance: -; v_gene: TRBV2; d_gene: -; j_gene: TRBJ2-2; CDR3nt: TGTGCCAGCACCCAGGCCTACACCGGGGAGCTGTTTTTT; CDR3aa: CASTQAYTGELFF
abundance: -; v_gene: TRBV5-1; d_gene: -; j_gene: TRBJ1-6; CDR3nt: TGCGCCAGCAGCTTGGAAAGCCCGGGGTCACCCCTCCACTTT; CDR3aa: CASSLESPGSPLHF
abundance: -; v_gene: TRBV11-2; d_gene: TRBD1; j_gene: TRBJ2-2; CDR3nt: TGTGCCAGCAGCTTATTCCGGACAGGGGAGACCGGGGAGCTGTTTTTT; CDR3aa: CASSLFRTGETGELFF
abundance: -; v_gene: TRBV5-4; d_gene: TRBD1; j_gene: TRBJ1-2; CDR3nt: TGTGCCAGCCAAGCTGGTAAGGGGGCGACCTCAATAGGCTACACCTTC; CDR3aa: CASQAGKGATSIGYTF
abundance: -; v_gene: TRBV10-3; d_gene: -; j_gene: TRBJ1-1; CDR3nt: TGTGCCATCAGTGACAGGAACACTGAAGCTTTCTTT; CDR3aa: CAISDRNTEAFF
abundance: -; v_gene: TRBV19; d_gene: TRBD2; j_gene: TRBJ2-3; CDR3nt: TGTGCCAGTAGTCCTAGCGGTGTCACAGATACGCAGTATTTT; CDR3aa: CASSPSGVTDTQYF
abundance: -; v_gene: TRBV5-6; d_gene: -; j_gene: TRBJ1-3; CDR3nt: TGTGCCAGCAGCGTGTCCGGAAACTCTGGAAACACCATATATTTT; CDR3aa: CASSVSGNSGNTIYF
abundance: -; v_gene: TRBV30; d_gene: -; j_gene: TRBJ1-2; CDR3nt: TGTGCCTGGAGTGTATCCCGAGACTATGGCTACACCTTC; CDR3aa: CAWSVSRDYGYTF
abundance: -; v_gene: TRBV25-1; d_gene: -; j_gene: TRBJ1-2; CDR3nt: TGTGCCAGCAGTGAAGACCTTAACTATGGCTACACCTTC; CDR3aa: CASSEDLNYGYTF
abundance: -; v_gene: TRBV6-1; d_gene: TRBD1; j_gene: TRBJ1-5; CDR3nt: TGTGCCAGCAATTTAGGGAGACAGGGGAATCAGCCCCAGCATTTT; CDR3aa: CASNLGRQGNQPQHF
abundance: -; v_gene: TRBV30; d_gene: -; j_gene: TRBJ1-3; CDR3nt: TGTGCCTGGAGTGGTATCTCTGGAAACACCATATATTTT; CDR3aa: CAWSGISGNTIYF
abundance: -; v_gene: TRBV2; d_gene: -; j_gene: TRBJ1-3; CDR3nt: TGTGCCAGCAGTGTTCTCGGAAACACCATATATTTT; CDR3aa: CASSVLGNTIYF